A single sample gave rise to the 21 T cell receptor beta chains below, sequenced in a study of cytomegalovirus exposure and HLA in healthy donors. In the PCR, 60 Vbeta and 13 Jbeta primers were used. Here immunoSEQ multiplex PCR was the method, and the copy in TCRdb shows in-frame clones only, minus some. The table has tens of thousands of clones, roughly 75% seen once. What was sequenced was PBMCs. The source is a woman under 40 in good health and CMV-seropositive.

The CDR3 nucleotides are TGTGCCAGCAGGGGGGGACAGTATAGCAATCAGCCCCAGCATTTT. It yields the protein CASRGGQYSNQPQHF. The chain is built from TRBV27 and TRBJ1-5, with 7 nucleotides matching TRBD1. The CDR3 is made up of 15 amino acids. V was clipped by 6 bases and J by 0 bases; unmatched bases: 5. Germline CDR1 reads MNHEY; CDR2 reads SMNVEV (reference sequence).

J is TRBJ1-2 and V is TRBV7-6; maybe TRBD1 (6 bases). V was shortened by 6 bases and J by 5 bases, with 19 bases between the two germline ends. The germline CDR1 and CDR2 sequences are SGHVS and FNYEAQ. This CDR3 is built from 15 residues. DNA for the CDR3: TGTGCCAGCAGTCTAGGGGGAACAGGTTCATATGGCTACACCTTC. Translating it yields CASSLGGTGSYGYTF.

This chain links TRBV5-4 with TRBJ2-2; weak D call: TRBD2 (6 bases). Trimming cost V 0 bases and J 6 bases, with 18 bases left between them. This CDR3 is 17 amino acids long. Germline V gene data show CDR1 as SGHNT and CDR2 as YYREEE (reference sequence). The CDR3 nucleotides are TGTGCCAGCAGCTTGGGCCCTTTGGGGGGATCCGCCGGGGAGCTGTTTTTT. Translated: CASSLGPLGGSAGELFF.

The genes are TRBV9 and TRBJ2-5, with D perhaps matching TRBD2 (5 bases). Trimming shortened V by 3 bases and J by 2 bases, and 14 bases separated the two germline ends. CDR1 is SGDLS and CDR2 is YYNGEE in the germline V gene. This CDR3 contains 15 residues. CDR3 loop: CASSDKAAPQETQYF. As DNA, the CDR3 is TGTGCCAGCAGCGATAAAGCGGCTCCACAAGAGACCCAGTACTTC. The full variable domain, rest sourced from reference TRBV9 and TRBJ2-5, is DSGVTQTPKHLITATGQRVTLRCSPRSGDLSVYWYQQSLDQGLQFLIQYYNGEERAKGNILERFSAQQFPDLHSELNLSSLELGDSALYFCASSDKAAPQETQYFGPGTRLLVL.

This CDR3 is CASSVGSDLASEQYF. The CDR3 nucleotides read TGTGCCAGCAGCGTAGGATCAGACCTAGCATCCGAGCAGTACTTC. The V gene is TRBV9, the J gene TRBJ2-7, with D tentatively TRBD2 (5 bases). Germline V gene sequence: CDR1 SGDLS, CDR2 YYNGEE. The CDR3 sequence is 15 residues long. V lost 0 bases, J lost 6 bases, and 16 bases lay in between.

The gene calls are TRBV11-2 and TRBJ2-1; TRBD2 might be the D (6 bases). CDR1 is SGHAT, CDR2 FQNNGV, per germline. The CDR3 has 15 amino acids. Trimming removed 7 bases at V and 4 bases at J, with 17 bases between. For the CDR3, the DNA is TGTGCCAGCACCCCGGTGGGCGGGAAATACAATGAGCAGTTCTTC. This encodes CASTPVGGKYNEQFF.

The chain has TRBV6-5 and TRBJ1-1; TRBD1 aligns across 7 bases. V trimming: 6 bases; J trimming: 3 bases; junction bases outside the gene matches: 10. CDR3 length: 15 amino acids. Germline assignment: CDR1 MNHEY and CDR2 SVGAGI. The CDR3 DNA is TGTGCCAGCAGGCAGACCTTCACAGGGGACACTGAAGCTTTCTTT. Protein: CASRQTFTGDTEAFF.

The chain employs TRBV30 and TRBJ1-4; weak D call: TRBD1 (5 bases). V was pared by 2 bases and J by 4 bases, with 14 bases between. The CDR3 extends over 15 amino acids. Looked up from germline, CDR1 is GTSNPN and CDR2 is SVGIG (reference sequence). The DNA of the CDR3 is TGTGCCTGGAGTCCCCCTGCAGGGCTTAATGAAAAACTGTTTTTT. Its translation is CAWSPPAGLNEKLFF.

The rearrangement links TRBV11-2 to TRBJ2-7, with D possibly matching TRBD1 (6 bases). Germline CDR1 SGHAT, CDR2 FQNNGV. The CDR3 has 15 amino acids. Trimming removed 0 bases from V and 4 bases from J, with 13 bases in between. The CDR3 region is CASSLEVGGGYEQYF. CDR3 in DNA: TGTGCCAGCAGCTTAGAGGTTGGGGGCGGTTACGAGCAGTACTTC.

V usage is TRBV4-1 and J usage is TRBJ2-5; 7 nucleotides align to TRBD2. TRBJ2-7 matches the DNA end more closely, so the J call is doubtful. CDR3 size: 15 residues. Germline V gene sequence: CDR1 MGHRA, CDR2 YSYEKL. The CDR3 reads CASSQGPSGTYEQYF. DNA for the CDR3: TGCGCCAGCAGCCAAGGTCCTAGCGGCACCTACGAGCAGTACTTC.

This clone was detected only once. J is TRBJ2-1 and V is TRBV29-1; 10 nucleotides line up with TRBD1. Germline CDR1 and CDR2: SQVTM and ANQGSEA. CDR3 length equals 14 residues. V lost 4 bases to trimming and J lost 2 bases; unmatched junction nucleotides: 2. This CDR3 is CSVAGTGAYNEQFF. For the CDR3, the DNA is TGCAGCGTTGCCGGGACAGGGGCCTACAATGAGCAGTTCTTC.

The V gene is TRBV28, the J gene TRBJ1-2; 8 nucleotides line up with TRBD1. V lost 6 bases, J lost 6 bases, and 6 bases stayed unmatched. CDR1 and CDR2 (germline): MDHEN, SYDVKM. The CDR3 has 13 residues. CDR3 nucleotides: TGTGCCAGCAGCCCAAAGACAGGGGATGGCTACACCTTC. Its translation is CASSPKTGDGYTF.

In DNA, the CDR3 is TGTGCCAGCAGCTCTACAGGGTTTCATCTTACAGATACGCAGTATTTT. It specifies CASSSTGFHLTDTQYF. The chain combines TRBV7-9 with TRBJ2-3, with D maybe TRBD1 (6 bases). V lost 4 bases and J lost 3, with 17 bases in between. The CDR3 has 16 residues. The germline V gene has CDR1 SEHNR and CDR2 FQNEAQ (reference sequence). Filled out from reference TRBV7-9 and TRBJ2-3, the complete variable domain reads DTGVSQNPRHKITKRGQNVTFRCDPISEHNRLYWYRQTLGQGPEFLTYFQNEAQLEKSRLLSDRFSAERPKGSFSTLEIQRTEQGDSAMYLCASSSTGFHLTDTQYFGPGTRLTVL.

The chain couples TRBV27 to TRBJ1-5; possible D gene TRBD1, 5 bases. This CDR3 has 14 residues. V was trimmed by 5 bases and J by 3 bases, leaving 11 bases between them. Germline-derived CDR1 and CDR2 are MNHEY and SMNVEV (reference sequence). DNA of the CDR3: TGTGCCAGCAGTGGGGCAGGGATCAATCAGCCCCAGCATTTT. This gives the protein CASSGAGINQPQHF.

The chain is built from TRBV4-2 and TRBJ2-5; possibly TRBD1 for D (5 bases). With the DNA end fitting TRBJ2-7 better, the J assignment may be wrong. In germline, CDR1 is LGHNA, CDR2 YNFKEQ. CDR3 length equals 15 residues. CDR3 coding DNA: TGTGCCAGCAGCCAAGATCGACAGTCAGGCTACGAGCAGTACTTC. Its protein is CASSQDRQSGYEQYF.

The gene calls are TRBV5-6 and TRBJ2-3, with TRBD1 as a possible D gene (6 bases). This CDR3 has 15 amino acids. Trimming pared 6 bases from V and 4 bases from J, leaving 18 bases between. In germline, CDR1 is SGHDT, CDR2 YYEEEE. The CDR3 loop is CASTSRYRVADTQYF. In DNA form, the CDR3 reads TGTGCCAGCACCTCCCGATACAGGGTCGCAGATACGCAGTATTTT.

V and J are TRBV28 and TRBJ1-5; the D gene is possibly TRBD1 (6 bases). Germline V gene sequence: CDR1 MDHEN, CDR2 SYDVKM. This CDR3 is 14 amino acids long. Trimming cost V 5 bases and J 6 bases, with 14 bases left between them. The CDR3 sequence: CASSQGSAFQPQHF. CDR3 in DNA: TGTGCCAGCAGTCAGGGGTCTGCGTTTCAGCCCCAGCATTTT.

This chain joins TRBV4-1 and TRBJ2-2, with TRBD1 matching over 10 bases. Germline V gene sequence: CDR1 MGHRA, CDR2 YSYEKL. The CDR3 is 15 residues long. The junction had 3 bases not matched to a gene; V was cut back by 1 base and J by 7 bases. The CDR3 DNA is TGCGCCAGCAGCCAAGGACAGGGGGCCAACGGGGAGCTGTTTTTT. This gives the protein CASSQGQGANGELFF.

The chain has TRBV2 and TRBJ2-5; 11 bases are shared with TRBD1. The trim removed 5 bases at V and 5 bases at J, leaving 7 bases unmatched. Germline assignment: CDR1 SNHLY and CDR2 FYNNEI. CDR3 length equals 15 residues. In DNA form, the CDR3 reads TGTGCCAGCAGTAGGGGACAGGGGGATAGGGAGACCCAGTACTTC. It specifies CASSRGQGDRETQYF.

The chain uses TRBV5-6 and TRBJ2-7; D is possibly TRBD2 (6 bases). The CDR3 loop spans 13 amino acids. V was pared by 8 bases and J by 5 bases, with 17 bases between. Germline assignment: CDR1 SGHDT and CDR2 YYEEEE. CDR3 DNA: TGTGCCAGGGGGGGAATTACTCGACACGAGCAGTACTTC. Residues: CARGGITRHEQYF.

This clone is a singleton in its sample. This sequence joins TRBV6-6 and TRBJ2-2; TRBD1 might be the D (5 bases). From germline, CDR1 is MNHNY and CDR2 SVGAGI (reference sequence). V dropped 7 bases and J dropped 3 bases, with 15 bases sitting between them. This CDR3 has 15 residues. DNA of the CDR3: TGTGCCAGCACCCTCAGGGTTGCGGACACCGGGGAGCTGTTTTTT. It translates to CASTLRVADTGELFF.